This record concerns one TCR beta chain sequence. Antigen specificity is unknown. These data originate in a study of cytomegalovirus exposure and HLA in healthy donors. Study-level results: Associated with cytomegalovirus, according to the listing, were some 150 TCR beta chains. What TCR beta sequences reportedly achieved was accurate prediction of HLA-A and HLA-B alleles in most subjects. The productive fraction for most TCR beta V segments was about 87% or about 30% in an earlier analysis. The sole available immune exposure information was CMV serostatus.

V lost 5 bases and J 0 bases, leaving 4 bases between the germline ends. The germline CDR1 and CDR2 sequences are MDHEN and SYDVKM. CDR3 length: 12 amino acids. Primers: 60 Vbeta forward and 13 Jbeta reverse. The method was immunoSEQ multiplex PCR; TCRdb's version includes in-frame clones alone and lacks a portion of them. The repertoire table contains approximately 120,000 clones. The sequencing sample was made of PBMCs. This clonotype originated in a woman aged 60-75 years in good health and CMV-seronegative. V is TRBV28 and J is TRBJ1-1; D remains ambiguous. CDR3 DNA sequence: TGTGCCAGCAGTCTTATGAACACTGAAGCTTTCTTT. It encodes CASSLMNTEAFF.